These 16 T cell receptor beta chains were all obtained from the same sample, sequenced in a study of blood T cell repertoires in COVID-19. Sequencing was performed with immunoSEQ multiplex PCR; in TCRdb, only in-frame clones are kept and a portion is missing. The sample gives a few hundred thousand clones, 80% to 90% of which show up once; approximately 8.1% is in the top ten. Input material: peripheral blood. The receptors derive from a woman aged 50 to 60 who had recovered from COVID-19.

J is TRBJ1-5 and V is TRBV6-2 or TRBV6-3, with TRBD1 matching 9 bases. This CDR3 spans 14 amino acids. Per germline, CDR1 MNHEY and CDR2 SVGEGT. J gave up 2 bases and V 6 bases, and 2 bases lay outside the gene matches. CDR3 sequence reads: CASSRQGGNQPQHF. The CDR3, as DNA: TGTGCCAGCAGCCGACAGGGGGGCAATCAGCCCCAGCATTTT.

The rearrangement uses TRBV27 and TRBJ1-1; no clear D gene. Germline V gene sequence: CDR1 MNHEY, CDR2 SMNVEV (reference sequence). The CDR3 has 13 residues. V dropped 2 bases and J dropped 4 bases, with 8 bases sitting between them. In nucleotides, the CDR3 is TGTGCCAGCAGTTTAGGAGTCAGCACTGAAGCTTTCTTT. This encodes CASSLGVSTEAFF.

The DNA of the CDR3 is TGCGCCAGCAGCCCGACAGGATGGGACGAGACCCAGTACTTC. Amino acids: CASSPTGWDETQYF. The chain carries TRBV5-1 and TRBJ2-5; D perhaps matches TRBD1 (6 bases). This CDR3 comprises 14 residues. The V end was cut by 4 bases, the J end by 5 bases, with 15 bases between. Germline V lookup: CDR1 SGHRS, CDR2 YFSETQ. The full variable domain, its missing parts supplied by reference TRBV5-1 and TRBJ2-5, is KAGVTQTPRYLIKTRGQQVTLSCSPISGHRSVSWYQQTPGQGLQFLFEYFSETQRNKGNFPGRFSGRQFSNSRSEMNVSTLELGDSALYLCASSPTGWDETQYFGPGTRLLVL.

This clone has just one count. CDR3 sequence: CAWSPFGAGYNNSPLHF. Here the CDR3 DNA reads TGTGCCTGGAGTCCCTTTGGGGCAGGGTATAATAATTCACCCCTCCACTTT. This sequence joins TRBV30 and TRBJ1-6; a weak D match, TRBD1 (5 bases). The length of the CDR3 is 17 residues. CDR1 is GTSNPN and CDR2 is SVGIG in the germline V gene (reference sequence). The V gene lost 2 bases and the J gene lost 5 bases, with 19 bases spanning the gap.

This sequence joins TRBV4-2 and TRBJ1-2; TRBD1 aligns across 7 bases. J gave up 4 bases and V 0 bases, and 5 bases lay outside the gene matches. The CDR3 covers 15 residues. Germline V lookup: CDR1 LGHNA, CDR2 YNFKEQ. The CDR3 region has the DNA TGTGCCAGCAGCCAAGAAAACAGGGGCCCCTATGGCTACACCTTC. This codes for CASSQENRGPYGYTF.

CDR3 coding DNA: TGTGCCAGCAGCTTAAGACAGGGGCTGAACACTGAAGCTTTCTTT. Residues: CASSLRQGLNTEAFF. The J gene is TRBJ1-1, the V gene TRBV11-2, with 8 bases lining up with TRBD1. This CDR3 is built from 15 residues. Germline V gene lookup returns CDR1 SGHAT and CDR2 FQNNGV. V lost 2 bases, J lost 0 bases, and 2 bases stayed unmatched.

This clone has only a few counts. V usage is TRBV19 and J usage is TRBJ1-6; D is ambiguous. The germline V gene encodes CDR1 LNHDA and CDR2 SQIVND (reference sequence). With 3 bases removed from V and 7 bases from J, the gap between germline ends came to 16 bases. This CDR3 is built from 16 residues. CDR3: CASSMGLEIRNSPLHF. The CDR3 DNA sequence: TGTGCCAGTAGTATGGGTCTAGAGATTCGGAATTCACCCCTCCACTTT.

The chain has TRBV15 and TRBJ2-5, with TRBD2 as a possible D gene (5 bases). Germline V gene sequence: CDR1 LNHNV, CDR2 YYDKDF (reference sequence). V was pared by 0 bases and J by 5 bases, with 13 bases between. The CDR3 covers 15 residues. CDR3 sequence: CATSRDPGRAETQYF. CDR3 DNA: TGTGCCACCAGCAGAGATCCGGGGAGAGCGGAGACCCAGTACTTC.

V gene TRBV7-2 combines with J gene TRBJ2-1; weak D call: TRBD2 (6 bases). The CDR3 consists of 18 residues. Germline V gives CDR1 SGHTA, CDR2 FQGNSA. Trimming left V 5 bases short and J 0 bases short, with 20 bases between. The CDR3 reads CASSPNPTSFSSYNEQFF. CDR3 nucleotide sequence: TGTGCCAGCAGCCCGAATCCCACTAGCTTTAGCTCCTACAATGAGCAGTTCTTC.

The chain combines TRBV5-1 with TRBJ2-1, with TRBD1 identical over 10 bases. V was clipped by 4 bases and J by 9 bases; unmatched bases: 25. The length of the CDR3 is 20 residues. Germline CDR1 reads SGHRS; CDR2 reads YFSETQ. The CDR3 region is CASSSTGQGMGLAALSEQFF. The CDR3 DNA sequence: TGCGCCAGCAGCAGCACGGGACAGGGGATGGGTCTAGCGGCCCTGAGTGAGCAGTTCTTC.

The CDR3 reads CASSSGANTGELFF. DNA of the CDR3: TGTGCCAGCAGTTCTGGGGCTAACACCGGGGAGCTGTTTTTT. The chain is built from TRBV27 and TRBJ2-2; TRBD1 is a possible D gene (5 bases). The CDR3 loop spans 14 amino acids. Trimming shortened V by 4 bases and J by 2 bases, and 8 bases separated the two germline ends. Germline V gene sequence: CDR1 MNHEY, CDR2 SMNVEV (reference sequence).

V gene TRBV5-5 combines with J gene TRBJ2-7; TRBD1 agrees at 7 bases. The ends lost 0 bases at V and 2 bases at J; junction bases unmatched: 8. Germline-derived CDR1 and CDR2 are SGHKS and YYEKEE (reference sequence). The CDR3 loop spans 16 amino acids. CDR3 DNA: TGTGCCAGCAGCTTGGAGGGGGCGGTCCTCCCCTACGAGCAGTACTTC. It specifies CASSLEGAVLPYEQYF.

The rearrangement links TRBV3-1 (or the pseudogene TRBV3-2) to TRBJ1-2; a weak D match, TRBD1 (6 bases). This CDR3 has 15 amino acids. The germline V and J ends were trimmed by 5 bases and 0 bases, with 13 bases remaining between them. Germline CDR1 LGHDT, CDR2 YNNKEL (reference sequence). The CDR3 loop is CASSGRTVANYGYTF. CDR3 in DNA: TGTGCCAGCAGCGGCAGGACAGTAGCTAACTATGGCTACACCTTC.

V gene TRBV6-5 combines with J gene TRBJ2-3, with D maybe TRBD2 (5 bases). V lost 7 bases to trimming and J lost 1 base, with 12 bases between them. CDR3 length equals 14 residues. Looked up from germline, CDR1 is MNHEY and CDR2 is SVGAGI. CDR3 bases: TGTGCCAGCATATGGACCGGGGGCACAGATACGCAGTATTTT. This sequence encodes CASIWTGGTDTQYF.

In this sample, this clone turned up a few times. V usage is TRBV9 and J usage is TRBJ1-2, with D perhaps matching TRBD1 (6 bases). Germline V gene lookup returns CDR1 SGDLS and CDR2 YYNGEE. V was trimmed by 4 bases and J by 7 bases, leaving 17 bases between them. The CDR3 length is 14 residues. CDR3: CASSTGDRIRGYTF. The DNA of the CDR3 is TGTGCCAGCAGCACGGGTGACAGGATCCGTGGCTACACCTTC.

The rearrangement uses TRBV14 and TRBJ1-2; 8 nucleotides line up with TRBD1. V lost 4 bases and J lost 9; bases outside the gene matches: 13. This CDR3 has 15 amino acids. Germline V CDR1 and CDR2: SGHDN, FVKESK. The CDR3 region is CASSPNRGIRQRYTF. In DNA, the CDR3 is TGTGCCAGCAGCCCTAACAGGGGGATAAGACAGCGCTACACCTTC.